This TCR beta chain was recorded in a study of response to subunit inactivated influenza vaccine. Findings and limits, study-wide: The authors put forward the suggestion that each seasonal influenza vaccination may bring in only a limited number of new T cells.

Germline CDR1 DFQATT, CDR2 SNEGSKA (reference sequence). Trimming removed 5 bases from V and 12 bases from J; junction bases left unmatched: 7. This CDR3 spans 11 amino acids. From the RT-PCR reads, TCRdb called clonotypes with MiXCR, one entry per CDR3 protein. The sample lists hundreds of thousands of distinct CDR3 sequences, 18% occurring once. This clonotype was seen more than once but under ten times. What it binds is not known. This chain connects TRBV20-1 to TRBJ2-4, with 7 positions matching TRBD2. The receptor's source is a middle-aged man who received an inactivated influenza vaccine. The material was PBMCs from blood, obtained less than 6 days after vaccination. The CDR3: CSADRLAHQYF. DNA for the CDR3: TGCAGTGCTGATAGACTAGCCCATCAGTACTTC.